One sample yielded the 15 T cell receptor beta chains listed below, sequenced in a study of neoadjuvant anti-PD-1 for oral cavity cancer. Libraries were prepared by immunoSEQ multiplex PCR; TCRdb keeps only in-frame clonotypes and omits some of them. The sample has about 72,000 clones, approximately 82% seen once. The sequences come from PBMCs, collected before nivolumab (anti-PD-1) treatment. These receptors were obtained from a person aged 40-85 years with oral cavity squamous cell carcinoma.

This chain uses TRBV6-6 with TRBJ2-3; D is perhaps TRBD1 or TRBD2 (6 bases each). Looked up from germline, CDR1 is MNHNY and CDR2 is SVGAGI (reference sequence). This CDR3 contains 15 residues. Trimming left V 5 bases short and J 4 bases short, with 16 bases between. The CDR3 DNA reads TGTGCCAGCAGTGGGGGCCGGGGGCCGTCAGATACGCAGTATTTT. Translation: CASSGGRGPSDTQYF.

The chain couples TRBV6-5 to TRBJ2-3; D uncertain. The CDR3 length is 13 residues. V lost 7 bases and J 9 bases, leaving 17 bases between the germline ends. Germline V gene data show CDR1 as MNHEY and CDR2 as SVGAGI. DNA for the CDR3: TGTGCCAGCATTGGGCCCTCGATTGGGACGCAGTATTTT. Its translation: CASIGPSIGTQYF.

The count of this clone is one. The rearrangement uses TRBV30 and TRBJ1-1, with 10 bases aligning to TRBD1. Germline V gene data show CDR1 as GTSNPN and CDR2 as SVGIG (reference sequence). The CDR3 covers 11 residues. V dropped 3 bases and J dropped 11; count of bases not matched to a gene: 3. The CDR3 loop reads CAWRGQGVAFF. The CDR3 DNA sequence: TGTGCCTGGAGAGGACAGGGGGTGGCTTTCTTT. The entire variable domain, with the rest obtained from reference TRBV30 and TRBJ1-1, is as follows: SQTIHQWPATLVQPVGSPLSLECTVEGTSNPNLYWYRQAAGRGLQLLFYSVGIGQISSEVPQNLSASRPQDRQFILSSKKLLLSDSGFYLCAWRGQGVAFFGQGTRLTVV.

The J gene is TRBJ2-2, the V gene TRBV5-1; unclear D gene. The V and J ends lost 0 bases and 0 bases respectively, with 9 bases between them. The germline V gene encodes CDR1 SGHRS and CDR2 YFSETQ. The CDR3 contains 16 residues. CDR3 residues: CASSLGQIANTGELFF. In DNA form, the CDR3 reads TGCGCCAGCAGCTTGGGGCAAATTGCGAACACCGGGGAGCTGTTTTTT.

The chain recombines TRBV10-1 with TRBJ2-1, with 8 positions matching TRBD2. Trimming cost V 3 bases and J 6 bases; bases outside gene matches: 4. Germline lookup yields CDR1 WNHNN and CDR2 SYGVQD (reference sequence). CDR3 length equals 14 residues. CDR3: CASSESGSVNEQFF. CDR3 DNA sequence: TGCGCCAGCAGTGAAAGCGGGAGTGTCAATGAGCAGTTCTTC.

This sequence joins TRBV18 and TRBJ2-7; 9 bases map to TRBD1. Germline CDR1 is KGHSH and CDR2 is LQKENI. The V gene end was trimmed by 5 bases and the J gene end by 3 bases; junction bases not matched to a gene: 14. The CDR3 contains 17 residues. CDR3 bases: TGTGCCAGCTCAAGGTTTTATCCGGGACAGGGCCTCTACGAGCAGTACTTC. Protein product: CASSRFYPGQGLYEQYF.

The V gene is TRBV7-2, the J gene TRBJ2-5; D is ambiguous. The length of the CDR3 is 11 residues. Germline V lookup: CDR1 SGHTA, CDR2 FQGNSA. V lost 4 bases, J lost 5 bases, and 5 bases lay in between. The chain's CDR3 is CASSYMETQYF. DNA for the CDR3: TGTGCCAGCAGCTATATGGAGACCCAGTACTTC.

The rearrangement links TRBV28 to TRBJ1-2; possible D gene TRBD1, 5 bases. V dropped 7 bases and J dropped 7 bases, with 16 bases sitting between them. This CDR3 is 13 amino acids long. CDR1 is MDHEN, CDR2 SYDVKM, per germline. CDR3 DNA: TGTGCCAGCAATCCCCAGGGAGCGGGTGGCTACACCTTC. Translation: CASNPQGAGGYTF.

The gene calls are TRBV7-9 and TRBJ1-1, with D tentatively TRBD1 (6 bases). Germline-derived CDR1 and CDR2 are SEHNR and FQNEAQ (reference sequence). Deletions cut 5 bases from V and 4 bases from J, with 17 bases between. The CDR3 extends over 15 amino acids. The CDR3 sequence: CASSHTGGLGTEAFF. CDR3 coding DNA: TGTGCCAGCAGCCACACCGGGGGGCTTGGCACTGAAGCTTTCTTT.

The rearrangement links TRBV7-4 to TRBJ2-3; the D gene could be TRBD1 or TRBD2 (5 bases each). The germline V gene encodes CDR1 SGHVT and CDR2 SQSDAQ. V was shortened by 8 bases and J by 7 bases, with 7 bases between the two germline ends. CDR3 length equals 10 residues. The DNA of the CDR3 is TGTGCCAGCGGGACCCATACGCAGTATTTT. Protein product: CASGTHTQYF. The variable domain in full, with the rest retrieved from reference TRBV7-4 and TRBJ2-3, is GAGVSQSPRYKVAKRGRDVALRCDSISGHVTLYWYRQTLGQGSEVLTYSQSDAQRDKSGRPSGRFSAERPERSVSTLKIQRTEQGDSAVYLCASGTHTQYFGPGTRLTVL.

Turning to this clone: A read error may account for a junction end that differs from germline. This chain connects TRBV30 to TRBJ2-1, with D possibly TRBD1 on 6 matching bases. CDR3 size: 14 residues. In germline, CDR1 is GTSNPN, CDR2 SVGIG (reference sequence). The CDR3 DNA sequence: TGTGCCTGGACCAGAGGGGCCAAGACAGGTGCTTTGCTCTTC. Amino acid sequence: CAWTRGAKTGALLF. The variable domain in full, with the rest retrieved from reference TRBV30 and TRBJ2-1, is SQTIHQWPATLVQPVGSPLSLECTVEGTSNPNLYWYRQAAGRGLQLLFYSVGIGQISSEVPQNLSASRPQDRQFILSSKKLLLSDSGFYLCAWTRGAKTGALLFGPGTRLTVL.

V usage is TRBV18 and J usage is TRBJ1-1; no clear D. From germline, CDR1 is KGHSH and CDR2 LQKENI. CDR3 length: 13 residues. Trimming pared 6 bases from V and 3 bases from J, leaving 11 bases between. The CDR3: CASSPTRDTEAFF. The CDR3 DNA reads as TGTGCCAGCTCCCCGACTCGGGACACTGAAGCTTTCTTT.

This clone was counted only a few times. The CDR3 here is CASGRDRANTEAFF. The CDR3 DNA follows: TGTGCCAGTGGACGGGACAGGGCGAACACTGAAGCTTTCTTT. The chain has TRBV19 and TRBJ1-1; 9 bases map to TRBD1. Germline V gene sequence: CDR1 LNHDA, CDR2 SQIVND (reference sequence). Trimming took 8 bases from V and 1 from J; bases not matched to a gene: 5. This CDR3 region has 14 residues.

The J gene is TRBJ1-2, the V gene TRBV19; tentative D call: TRBD1 (6 bases). Germline assignment: CDR1 LNHDA and CDR2 SQIVND (reference sequence). CDR3 length equals 16 residues. The V gene lost 10 bases and the J gene lost 5 bases, with 26 bases spanning the gap. CDR3 protein: CATGPGHPNGGYGYTF. CDR3 nucleotide sequence: TGTGCCACCGGACCGGGACACCCCAATGGGGGATATGGCTACACCTTC.

This chain links TRBV14 with TRBJ2-5; D is undetermined. Trimming took off 1 base at V and 3 bases at J, with 6 bases between the two ends. Germline V CDR1 and CDR2: SGHDN, FVKESK. This CDR3 region has 13 residues. This CDR3 is CASSQVGEETQYF. The CDR3 region has the DNA TGTGCCAGCAGCCAAGTTGGGGAAGAGACCCAGTACTTC.